Listed here are 7 T cell receptor beta chains from one sample, sequenced in a study of technical replicates of blood from several donors. Sequencing used immunoSEQ multiplex PCR; TCRdb keeps in-frame clones, though not all of them. Of 65,000 to 95,000 clones listed, 94% are singletons. Sequenced: T cells isolated from PBMCs. Receptor source: a human donor in good health.

The chain recombines TRBV25-1 with TRBJ1-2; perhaps TRBD1 as D (5 bases). This CDR3 spans 15 amino acids. Germline V gene lookup returns CDR1 MGHDK and CDR2 SYGVNS. V was shortened by 3 bases and J by 0 bases, with 11 bases between the two germline ends. In DNA form, the CDR3 reads TGTGCCAGCAGTGACAGGGCCGATTCTAACTATGGCTACACCTTC. Protein product: CASSDRADSNYGYTF.

V is TRBV2 and J is TRBJ1-3, with a weak D call TRBD1 (5 bases). V was trimmed by 2 bases and J by 4 bases, leaving 12 bases between them. Per the germline V gene, CDR1 is SNHLY and CDR2 is FYNNEI. The CDR3 has 15 residues. In DNA form, the CDR3 reads TGTGCCAGCAGTGAAAGGGGAAGGAAGGGAAACACCATATATTTT. Its translation is CASSERGRKGNTIYF.

This clone came up once. This chain connects TRBV4-3 to TRBJ2-7; 10 bases line up with TRBD1. Germline V gene data show CDR1 as LGHNA and CDR2 as YSLEER. V gave up 3 bases and J gave up 2 bases; unmatched junction bases: 1. The CDR3 is 14 residues long. DNA of the CDR3: TGCGCCAGCAGCCATGGACAGGGGGCCTACGAGCAGTACTTC. Residues: CASSHGQGAYEQYF.

This clone came up once. This chain connects TRBV5-1 to TRBJ2-5, with TRBD2 identical over 8 bases. The V and J ends lost 0 bases and 5 bases, in that order; junction bases with no gene match: 6. Germline V gene lookup returns CDR1 SGHRS and CDR2 YFSETQ. The CDR3 runs 15 residues. This CDR3 reads CASSLESGSRETQYF. The DNA of the CDR3 is TGCGCCAGCAGCTTGGAGAGCGGGAGTAGGGAGACCCAGTACTTC. Looking up the rest from reference TRBV5-1 and TRBJ2-5 gives the full variable domain: KAGVTQTPRYLIKTRGQQVTLSCSPISGHRSVSWYQQTPGQGLQFLFEYFSETQRNKGNFPGRFSGRQFSNSRSEMNVSTLELGDSALYLCASSLESGSRETQYFGPGTRLLVL.

This clone was seen only once. CDR3 sequence (DNA): TGCGCCAGCAGCGATAATCCCGGCAGCGCAACTAATGAAAAACTGTTTTTT. Translation: CASSDNPGSATNEKLFF. The V and J genes are TRBV5-1 and TRBJ1-4; D uncertain. CDR1 is SGHRS and CDR2 is YFSETQ in the germline V gene. V was shortened by 4 bases and J by 0 bases, with 16 bases between the two germline ends. This CDR3 has 17 residues.

The chain is built from TRBV5-1 and TRBJ2-7; 8 nucleotides line up with TRBD1. Trimming cost V 4 bases and J 5 bases; bases outside gene matches: 11. The CDR3 sequence is 15 residues long. Germline assignment: CDR1 SGHRS and CDR2 YFSETQ. The CDR3 DNA reads as TGCGCCAGCAGCCCCAGGACAGGGAATCGGAACGAGCAGTACTTC. Translating gives CASSPRTGNRNEQYF.

V usage is TRBV5-1 and J usage is TRBJ2-5; 7 nucleotides line up with TRBD1. Germline V gene lookup returns CDR1 SGHRS and CDR2 YFSETQ. This CDR3 is built from 14 residues. The V and J ends lost 6 bases and 1 base, in that order; junction bases with no gene match: 6. The CDR3 is CASTNWDSQETQYF. CDR3 nucleotides: TGCGCCAGCACTAATTGGGACAGCCAAGAGACCCAGTACTTC.